Below are 10 T cell receptor beta chains sequenced from a single sample in a study of T cell clones after liver transplantation. Repertoires were generated with immunoSEQ multiplex PCR, while TCRdb's copy carries only in-frame clones and drops some. The sample contains 55,000 to 75,000 clones, 80% to 95% of which appear only once. Material: CD4+ T cells from blood, obtained around 27 months after liver transplant. Receptor source: a human patient who received a liver transplant. Some of the T cells may derive from the graft donor.

This rearrangement joins TRBV11-1 to TRBJ2-7; D is uncertain. V was clipped by 0 bases and J by 2 bases, with 14 bases between them. There are 16 residues in the CDR3. Germline V gives CDR1 SGHAT, CDR2 FQDESV (reference sequence). The CDR3 region has the DNA TGTGCCAGCAGCTTAGCCCCGAACCCTCAGGCCTACGAGCAGTACTTC. It codes for CASSLAPNPQAYEQYF. Full variable domain (outside the CDR3, taken from reference TRBV11-1 and TRBJ2-7): EAEVAQSPRYKITEKSQAVAFWCDPISGHATLYWYRQILGQGPELLVQFQDESVVDDSQLPKDRFSAERLKGVDSTLKIQPAELGDSAMYLCASSLAPNPQAYEQYFGPGTRLTVT.

This clone was observed once. The rearrangement links TRBV5-5 to TRBJ2-7; TRBD2 agrees at 8 bases. The CDR3 runs to 15 residues. J lost 1 base, V lost 5 bases, and 8 bases had no gene match. In germline, CDR1 is SGHKS, CDR2 YYEKEE (reference sequence). This CDR3 reads CASRESGSQSYEQYF. CDR3 bases: TGTGCCAGCAGAGAAAGCGGGAGTCAATCCTACGAGCAGTACTTC.

This clone occurred a few times. V usage is TRBV4-2 and J usage is TRBJ1-5; tentatively, D is TRBD1 (5 bases). CDR1 is LGHNA, CDR2 YNFKEQ, per germline. CDR3 size: 13 residues. V was shortened by 1 base and J by 7 bases, with 8 bases between the two germline ends. This chain's CDR3 is CASSQGRDQPQHF. The CDR3 DNA sequence: TGTGCCAGCAGCCAAGGTCGGGACCAGCCCCAGCATTTT.

This chain joins TRBV25-1 and TRBJ1-3; D unresolved. The CDR3 totals 14 residues. V lost 3 bases and J lost 3, with 9 bases in between. Germline values: CDR1 MGHDK, CDR2 SYGVNS. CDR3 residues: CASSDGLSGNTIYF. The DNA for the CDR3 is TGTGCCAGCAGTGACGGACTGAGTGGAAACACCATATATTTT. Full variable domain (rest looked up from reference TRBV25-1 and TRBJ1-3): EADIYQTPRYLVIGTGKKITLECSQTMGHDKMYWYQQDPGMELHLIHYSYGVNSTEKGDLSSESTVSRIRTEHFPLTLESARPSHTSQYLCASSDGLSGNTIYFGEGSWLTVV.

The chain has TRBV2 and TRBJ1-5; no clear D gene. The germline V gene has CDR1 SNHLY and CDR2 FYNNEI. There are 12 residues in the CDR3. V was trimmed by 5 bases and J by 6 bases, leaving 8 bases between them. The CDR3 bases are TGTGCCAGCAGTAAAGTGGGTCAGCCCCAGCATTTT. Protein sequence: CASSKVGQPQHF.

The rearrangement joins TRBV27 to TRBJ1-3; 7 bases align to TRBD1. This CDR3 is built from 15 residues. J gave up 2 bases and V 8 bases, and 9 bases lay outside the gene matches. The V gene's germline CDR1 is MNHEY and CDR2 SMNVEV (reference sequence). The CDR3 nucleotides are TGTGCCAGCTCGAGACAGGGAGGTACTGGAAACACCATATATTTT. This translates into CASSRQGGTGNTIYF.

J is TRBJ2-1 and V is TRBV2, with 12 positions matching TRBD2. V lost 6 bases to trimming and J lost 5 bases; unmatched junction nucleotides: 5. The CDR3 covers 15 residues. The V gene's germline CDR1 is SNHLY and CDR2 FYNNEI. The CDR3 nucleotides read TGTGCCAGCAGGCCTCGGACTAGCGGGGACAATGAGCAGTTCTTC. The encoded protein is CASRPRTSGDNEQFF.

This chain joins TRBV19 and TRBJ2-1; 9 bases fit TRBD2. The CDR3 length is 15 residues. Germline-derived CDR1 and CDR2 are LNHDA and SQIVND (reference sequence). The ends lost 3 bases at V and 8 bases at J; junction bases unmatched: 8. This CDR3 reads CASSMVAGAEYEQFF. The CDR3 region has the DNA TGTGCCAGTAGTATGGTAGCGGGAGCGGAGTATGAGCAGTTCTTC.

The V call is TRBV2, the J call TRBJ2-2; D remains ambiguous. This CDR3 region has 11 residues. Trimming pared 6 bases from V and 8 bases from J, leaving 7 bases between. CDR1 and CDR2 from the germline V gene are SNHLY and FYNNEI. The CDR3 region is CASSNRGELFF. CDR3 coding DNA: TGTGCCAGCAGCAATAGAGGGGAGCTGTTTTTT.

V is TRBV27 and J is TRBJ1-2, with no clear D. V lost 2 bases and J lost 4, with 11 bases in between. CDR1 MNHEY and CDR2 SMNVEV come from the germline V gene (reference sequence). The CDR3 is 14 residues long. This CDR3 is CASSLGGIGYGYTF. The CDR3 DNA sequence: TGTGCCAGCAGTTTAGGTGGGATCGGCTATGGCTACACCTTC.